Given below is one T cell receptor beta chain in context. This record comes from a study of T-cell reconstitution after alpha-beta-depleted transplantation in children. Unique molecular identifiers were built into the TCRbeta library. One entry per CDR3 protein, called by TCRdb with MiXCR from the PCR reads. The sample contains hundreds of thousands of distinct CDR3 sequences, roughly 17% of which appear only once. The CDR3 loop spans 15 amino acids. Per the germline V gene, CDR1 is LGHNA and CDR2 is YSLEER. Trimming took off 4 bases at V and 0 bases at J, with 10 bases between the two ends. Source: PBMCs from the stem cell graft donor, taken from the stem cell graft. This receptor was identified in a human donor who donated a stem cell graft to a child with acute myeloid leukemia. V and J are TRBV4-3 and TRBJ1-3, with D possibly TRBD1 on 6 matching bases. The CDR3 region is CASSPRTVSGNTIYF. CDR3 DNA sequence: TGCGCCAGCAGCCCCCGGACAGTCTCTGGAAACACCATATATTTT.